The clone carrying this TCR beta chain was seen ten or more times. Its matching antigen is unknown. This sample is drawn from a study of molecular identifiers for immune sequencing clone quantification. Bulk TCR libraries used previously described methods and listed TCR primers. MiXCR, run by TCRdb on the PCR reads, gives a single entry per CDR3 protein. The repertoire has around 86,000 distinct CDR3 sequences, 15% to 20% of them found once; the top ten carry 0.85%. V dropped 4 bases and J dropped 2 bases, with 14 bases sitting between them. Germline V gene sequence: CDR1 SGDLS, CDR2 YYNGEE. This CDR3 has 15 amino acids. Study-level points and caveats: Among effectors, clones above 20 RNA copies held over 97% of molecules; among naive cells, under 1%. The study reportedly detected spiked Jurkat TCR RNA from one cell among approximately 1 million naive cells. Highly expanded clone sizes could be underestimated by identical TCR molecules sharing a barcode.

What was sequenced was naive CD8+ T cells from blood, with Jurkat cell RNA spiked in. Subset noted: FACS-sorted CD8+CD4-CCR7+CD45RA+ naive T cells. The chain is built from TRBV9 and TRBJ2-3, with D perhaps TRBD1 (5 bases). This TCR was recovered from a human donor in good health. Some libraries in this study had Jurkat cell RNA spiked in. CDR3 nucleotide sequence: TGTGCCAGCAGCCCGCGACAGATTTTCACAGATACGCAGTATTTT. This gives the protein CASSPRQIFTDTQYF.